Below are 8 T cell receptor beta chains sequenced from a single sample in a study of T cell responses to AZD1222 COVID-19 vaccine. Measured with immunoSEQ multiplex PCR; TCRdb has only the in-frame clones, and not every one. The data show 140,000 to 150,000 clones, 92% seen once. Sample: peripheral blood, taken 28 days after the second AZD1222 dose. The receptors shown here come from an adult who received the AZD1222 COVID-19 vaccine.

J is TRBJ2-1 and V is TRBV5-6, with D maybe TRBD2 (6 bases). Germline lookup yields CDR1 SGHDT and CDR2 YYEEEE. The CDR3 sequence is 17 residues long. Trimming shortened V by 3 bases and J by 6 bases, and 22 bases separated the two germline ends. DNA for the CDR3: TGTGCCAGCAGCTCGGAGCGGGTAGGGGAACTGGTCAATGAGCAGTTCTTC. It yields the protein CASSSERVGELVNEQFF.

The chain employs TRBV28 and TRBJ1-1; D might be TRBD1 (5 bases). This CDR3 has 15 amino acids. Germline V lookup: CDR1 MDHEN, CDR2 SYDVKM. V lost 5 bases and J lost 1, with 14 bases in between. CDR3 sequence reads: CASSPDRVSNTEAFF. CDR3 DNA sequence: TGTGCCAGCAGTCCCGACAGAGTCTCGAACACTGAAGCTTTCTTT.

J is TRBJ1-5 and V is TRBV6-5; tentative D call: TRBD1 (5 bases). The CDR3 is 14 amino acids. V was trimmed by 6 bases and J by 0 bases, leaving 9 bases between them. The germline V gene has CDR1 MNHEY and CDR2 SVGAGI. CDR3 sequence (DNA): TGTGCCAGCAGGAGGACACTTAGCAATCAGCCCCAGCATTTT. The encoded protein is CASRRTLSNQPQHF.

This chain joins TRBV30 and TRBJ2-3; no definite D call. The length of the CDR3 is 14 residues. V was cut by 3 bases and J by 2 bases, with 12 bases left in between. Germline V gene sequence: CDR1 GTSNPN, CDR2 SVGIG (reference sequence). CDR3 DNA sequence: TGTGCCTGGAGATCTTTCTCTTTCACAGATACGCAGTATTTT. Protein: CAWRSFSFTDTQYF. The whole variable domain, filled in from reference TRBV30 and TRBJ2-3, reads SQTIHQWPATLVQPVGSPLSLECTVEGTSNPNLYWYRQAAGRGLQLLFYSVGIGQISSEVPQNLSASRPQDRQFILSSKKLLLSDSGFYLCAWRSFSFTDTQYFGPGTRLTVL.

The chain combines TRBV28 with TRBJ2-3; no clear D gene. V was pared by 6 bases and J by 13 bases, with 14 bases between. The CDR3 is 11 amino acids. Germline V gives CDR1 MDHEN, CDR2 SYDVKM. The chain's CDR3 is CASSSRWSEYF. CDR3 nucleotides: TGTGCCAGCAGCTCAAGGTGGTCGGAGTATTTT.

This chain links TRBV14 with TRBJ1-1; the D gene is possibly TRBD1 (6 bases). V lost 3 bases and J lost 1, with 6 bases in between. Germline CDR1 reads SGHDN; CDR2 reads FVKESK. CDR3 length equals 13 residues. Here the CDR3 reads CASSQGQNTEAFF. Written as DNA, the CDR3 is TGTGCCAGCAGCCAGGGACAGAACACTGAAGCTTTCTTT.

The chain uses TRBV5-4 and TRBJ1-1, with D hard to call. Germline CDR1 is SGHNT and CDR2 is YYREEE (reference sequence). This CDR3 spans 14 amino acids. V was clipped by 2 bases and J by 1 base, with 9 bases between them. The chain's CDR3 is CASSFRLSNTEAFF. CDR3 nucleotides: TGTGCCAGCAGCTTTAGGTTATCGAACACTGAAGCTTTCTTT.

The genes are TRBV3-1 (or the pseudogene TRBV3-2) and TRBJ1-2; D ambiguous. The V gene lost 3 bases and the J gene lost 4 bases, with 3 bases spanning the gap. The CDR3 spans 11 residues. Germline V gene lookup returns CDR1 LGHDT and CDR2 YNNKEL (reference sequence). CDR3 loop: CASSHLYGYTF. Written as DNA, the CDR3 is TGTGCCAGCAGCCACCTCTATGGCTACACCTTC.